Described below is a single T cell receptor (beta chain) sequence and its context. Its antigen target is currently unknown. No base quality information exists; no much larger clone differs at one position. The CDR3 regions of human TCRbeta chains were analyzed by immunosequencing. For the original study's pipeline: TCRs in the repertoires were matched against a reference library of SARS-CoV-2-specific TCRs that had been generated with the MIRA antigen-specificity platform. Breadth was defined as the fraction of unique TCRs that were SARS-CoV-2-associated, and depth was defined as the fraction of total T cells that were SARS-CoV-2-associated. Using the MIRA data, each spike-specific TCR was assigned both to the spike region to which the TCR was reactive and to a CD4 or CD8 class. Log10-transformed breadth and depth values were compared by one-way ANOVA with Sidak's multiple comparisons tests. TCRdb mirrors the immuneACCESS table, restricted to in-frame sequences. Some clones are absent from its copies; in checked studies, under half trace to an unresolved V gene, and the reason for the others is unknown. V and J calls and clone size are given by that table; D and trimming were obtained from the DNA. Recorded for this sample are 80,000 to 100,000 clones; roughly 91% of them occurred a single time. Together, the top ten hold 2.8% of the sample.

The sample comes from a study of T cell responses to AZD1222 COVID-19 vaccine (dated by TCRdb to 2020 to 2023). Regarding the complete study: A total of more than 230 trial participants underwent TCR sequencing, of whom 207 had received two doses of AZD1222 and about 25 had received two doses of the MenACWY control vaccine. Trial participants were enrolled by age into subgroups of 18-55, 56-69 and 70-plus years, and 148, 28 and 57 TCR-sequenced participants, respectively, were included in these subgroups.

The CDR3, from cysteine to phenylalanine, totals 14 residues. Only the CDR3 DNA stays, 42 bases, in frame from base 1. Relative to germline, V is missing 3 bases and J is missing 3 bases, with 5 bases of the junction outside any gene match. Taken from the germline V gene (reference sequence), the CDR1 and CDR2 loops are GTSNPN and SVGIG. The time point label corresponds to: baseline before first vaccination. In light of the paper, this sample's treatment or condition label describes: meningococcal conjugate vaccine given as trial control. Vaccinee samples came from UK trials COV001 and COV002, including a single-blind randomized controlled phase 2/3 trial of AZD1222 (ChAdOx1 nCoV-19) in healthy adults. For TCRbeta chain sequencing, PBMC samples from trial participants were taken at day 0 and at day 28 after the second dose. What the study reported, not specific to this receptor: Epitopes outside the regions mutated in the B.1.351 and B.1.1.7 variants were reportedly recognized by nearly half of the unique spike-specific TCRs. The 56-69-year group was small, and its depth increase did not reach significance, likely because of low power. Conclusions about previously exposed vaccinees are limited, since just 5 or 6 AZD1222 recipients were seropositive for SARS-CoV-2 at baseline. After two AZD1222 doses, spike-specific TCR breadth and depth were significantly higher than at day 0 and than in MenACWY recipients. The vaccine-associated CD4 TCRs covered the entire spike protein, and the dominant responses fell in regions 160-218 and 743-854. Because no day 14 peak-response samples were available, the repertoires could be characterized only after the peak T cell response. Participants were mostly white British and included more females than males, and it was suggested by the authors that clonal diversity may have been underestimated.

This material consisted of peripheral blood, taken on day 0 of MenACWY control vaccination. The origin of this receptor is an adult in good health. Recombination connected TRBV30 to TRBJ1-2; TRBD1 agrees with 9 junctional bases. The base sequence is TGTGCCTGGAGAAGGACAGGGGATGACTATGGCTACACCTTC. This is translated as CAWRRTGDDYGYTF.